The 19 T cell receptor beta chains reported below all come from one sample, sequenced in a study of T cell clonality in common variable immunodeficiency. Clones were read by immunoSEQ multiplex PCR, and TCRdb kept only the in-frame ones, dropping some. The sample gives around 45,000 clones, none seen only once, and the top ten clones hold approximately 2.7%. The sample taken for sequencing was peripheral blood mononuclear cells. The receptors stem from a person aged 18 to 75 in good health.

This clone has a count of ten or more. The CDR3 region is CASSVRLAGNTGELFF. CDR3 DNA (partial): TGTGCCAGCAGCGTAAGACTAGCGGGGAACACCGGGGAG. The chain links TRBV5-4 to TRBJ2-2; TRBD2 agrees at 10 bases. The read gets to within 3 residues of the CDR3 end, and the germline J gene fills in the rest. Germline V lookup: CDR1 SGHNT, CDR2 YYREEE (reference sequence). V was clipped by 4 bases and J by 1 base; unmatched bases: 4. The CDR3 runs 16 residues.

Points on this clone: The read ends 3 residues shy of where the CDR3 ends; the end is completed using the germline J gene. J is TRBJ2-7 and V is TRBV19; D is perhaps TRBD2 (6 bases). Germline V gene sequence: CDR1 LNHDA, CDR2 SQIVND (reference sequence). V was pared by 5 bases and J by 5 bases, with 16 bases between. This CDR3 spans 14 amino acids. The CDR3 bases that were read are TGTGCCAGTAGTCCCAGACTAGTCGGGGACGAG. It encodes CASSPRLVGDE. In full, the CDR3 reads CASSPRLVGDEQYF.

This clone was detected many times. The junction departs from germline at one end; a sequencing error may be responsible. The missing CDR3 end, 3 residues past where the read stops, is filled in from the germline J gene. The rearrangement uses TRBV29-1 and TRBJ2-1; 7 nucleotides match TRBD2. CDR1 SQVTM and CDR2 ANQGSEA come from the germline V gene. This CDR3 region has 14 residues. The CDR3 bases that were read are TGTCCGCTGCGGGGGAATTCCTACTACAATGAG. Its translation is CPLRGNSYYNE. The CDR3 as a whole reads CPLRGNSYYNEQFF.

As to this clone: The read ends 3 residues early relative to the CDR3; the germline J gene fills the gap. The chain combines TRBV10-2 with TRBJ2-7; 11 nucleotides align to TRBD1. CDR3 length: 15 residues. After removal of 2 bases from V and 4 bases from J, the junction contained 4 bases not matched to a gene. Per the germline V gene, CDR1 is WSHSY and CDR2 is SAAADI. CDR3 amino acids: CASSERGTGGYEQYF. Partial CDR3 DNA: TGCGCCAGCAGTGAGAGGGGGACAGGGGGGTACGAG.

This clone was counted at least ten times. The read terminates 3 residues ahead of where the CDR3 ends, so the germline J gene completes it. The V and J genes are TRBV7-9 and TRBJ2-2, with TRBD2 identical over 7 bases. Per the germline V gene, CDR1 is SEHNR and CDR2 is FQNEAQ (reference sequence). V trimming: 3 bases; J trimming: 4 bases; junction bases outside the gene matches: 5. The CDR3 contains 15 residues. The DNA read from the CDR3 is TGTGCCAGCAGCTTCGGCGGGAGCGGCACCGGGGAG. Its protein is CASSFGGSGTGE. The CDR3 as a whole reads CASSFGGSGTGELFF.

Turning to this clone: A much larger clone differs from this one at a single base, so this may be a read error. The read is 3 residues too short to cover the CDR3 end, so that end is filled in from the germline J gene. V gene TRBV7-8 combines with J gene TRBJ2-5; 10 bases align to TRBD2. The germline gives CDR1 SGHVS, CDR2 FQNEAQ. This CDR3 region has 15 residues. The CDR3 protein is CASNSGGGATDTQYF. CDR3 DNA (partial): TGTGCCAGCAACAGCGGGGGGGGCGCAACAGATACC.

The sample holds many counts of this clone. The observed sequence ends 3 residues before the CDR3 terminus, with the missing tail filled in from the germline J gene. This chain uses TRBV2 with TRBJ2-5, with 10 bases that match TRBD1. CDR3 length: 16 residues. In germline, CDR1 is SNHLY, CDR2 FYNNEI. The junction had 8 bases not matched to a gene; V was cut back by 7 bases and J by 0 bases. The CDR3 bases that were read are TGTGCCAGCATTACCCCGGGACAGGGGAACCAAGAGACC. Translating it yields CASITPGQGNQET. The complete CDR3 sequence is CASITPGQGNQETQYF.

This clone was seen ten or more times. The CDR3 end lies 3 residues beyond the end of the read and is filled in from the germline J gene. V is TRBV19 and J is TRBJ2-3; D is unclear. Germline-derived CDR1 and CDR2 are LNHDA and SQIVND (reference sequence). The CDR3 loop spans 13 amino acids. Deletions cut 3 bases from V and 5 bases from J, with 9 bases between. This CDR3 reads CASSIGSRDTQYF. CDR3 bases read: TGTGCCAGTAGTATCGGGTCTAGAGATACG.

This clone has at least ten counts. The read falls 3 residues short of the CDR3 end, and the missing part is taken from the germline J gene. The V gene is TRBV5-1, the J gene TRBJ2-1; 8 bases are a match to TRBD1. This CDR3 is 15 amino acids long. Germline V CDR1 and CDR2: SGHRS, YFSETQ. J was trimmed by 4 bases and V by 0 bases; bases with no gene match: 3. This CDR3 is CASSLAGGLYNEQFF. Partial CDR3 DNA: TGCGCCAGCAGCTTGGCAGGGGGCCTTTACAATGAG.

This clone was recorded at least ten times. The read halts 3 residues ahead of the CDR3 end, with the missing end drawn from the germline J gene. The chain links TRBV19 to TRBJ1-2; D may be TRBD1 (5 bases). Trimming stripped 6 bases from V and 2 bases from J, with 7 bases between. This CDR3 is 12 amino acids long. The germline V gene has CDR1 LNHDA and CDR2 SQIVND (reference sequence). Incomplete CDR3 DNA: TGTGCCAGTAGCGAGGGGAACTATGGC. This translates into CASSEGNYG. The CDR3 as a whole reads CASSEGNYGYTF.

In this sample, this clone turned up many times. The read halts 3 residues ahead of the CDR3 end, with the missing end drawn from the germline J gene. The rearrangement links TRBV20-1 to TRBJ2-1, with TRBD2 identical over 16 bases. V was clipped by 1 base and J by 6 bases; unmatched bases: 18. Germline CDR1 is DFQATT and CDR2 is SNEGSKA (reference sequence). The CDR3 has 21 residues. The CDR3 reads CSARGSGTSGRGPVMRNEQFF. Partial CDR3 DNA: TGCAGTGCTAGAGGGTCCGGGACTAGCGGGAGGGGTCCCGTAATGCGCAATGAG.

This clone has a count of ten or more. CDR3 DNA, as far as it was read: TGCGCCAGCAGCAGTTGGACAGGGCCCAATGAG. This translates into CASSSWTGPNE. The whole CDR3 is CASSSWTGPNEQFF. The rearrangement uses TRBV5-1 and TRBJ2-1, with 8 bases matching TRBD1. The read finishes 3 residues shy of the CDR3 end, and the germline J gene is used to complete it. Germline CDR1 reads SGHRS; CDR2 reads YFSETQ. The length of the CDR3 is 14 residues. Trimming at V came to 4 bases and at J to 6 bases, leaving 6 bases not matched to a gene.

This clone has at least ten counts. The sequence runs out 3 residues before the end of the CDR3; the remainder is reconstructed from the germline J gene. The V call is TRBV18, the J call TRBJ2-7; 11 nucleotides align to TRBD1. CDR3 size: 21 residues. Germline assignment: CDR1 KGHSH and CDR2 LQKENI. After removal of 2 bases from V and 3 bases from J, the junction contained 21 bases not matched to a gene. This chain's CDR3 is CASSPTPGTGQGAHLYYEQYF. The DNA read from the CDR3 is TGTGCCAGCTCACCAACGCCTGGGACTGGACAGGGGGCTCACCTTTACTACGAG.

Only a few counts were recorded for this clone. Coverage ceases 3 residues before the CDR3 finishes, and the germline J gene fills in the end. V gene TRBV2 combines with J gene TRBJ1-2; TRBD1 matches at 8 bases. Germline V gene lookup returns CDR1 SNHLY and CDR2 FYNNEI. The CDR3 covers 13 residues. Trimming removed 4 bases from V and 4 bases from J; junction bases left unmatched: 2. CDR3 DNA (partial): TGTGCCAGCAGTGGTACAGGGGGCTATGGC. Protein: CASSGTGGYG. The full-length CDR3 reads as CASSGTGGYGYTF.

The table lists this clone with a few counts. The CDR3 extends 3 residues past the end of the read, so its final part is completed from the germline J gene. The chain recombines TRBV7-9 with TRBJ1-5; D unresolved. In germline, CDR1 is SEHNR, CDR2 FQNEAQ (reference sequence). V was shortened by 0 bases and J by 5 bases, with 8 bases between the two germline ends. The CDR3 is 14 amino acids. The sequenced part of the CDR3 DNA is TGTGCCAGCAGCTTAGCAGGGTTCGATCAGCCC. It translates to CASSLAGFDQP. The full CDR3 protein reads CASSLAGFDQPQHF.

This clone was counted ten times or more. The read is 3 residues too short to cover the CDR3 end, so that end is filled in from the germline J gene. This chain connects TRBV2 to TRBJ2-4; TRBD2 agrees at 9 bases. V was clipped by 2 bases and J by 3 bases; unmatched bases: 14. This CDR3 comprises 19 residues. The germline V gene encodes CDR1 SNHLY and CDR2 FYNNEI. CDR3 protein: CASSESAGGTSGYKNIQYF. The CDR3 bases that were read are TGTGCCAGCAGTGAAAGTGCGGGAGGGACATCGGGGTACAAAAACATT.

This clone was recorded at least ten times. Read data end 3 residues before the CDR3 end; the end is taken from the germline J gene. The rearrangement uses TRBV19 and TRBJ2-3; D gene uncertain. Trimming removed 2 bases at V and 6 bases at J, with 3 bases between. Germline CDR1 LNHDA, CDR2 SQIVND (reference sequence). This CDR3 spans 11 amino acids. The CDR3 region is CASSILDTQYF. The CDR3 DNA, read in part, is TGTGCCAGTAGTATACTCGATACG.

This clone has at least ten counts. From the germline J gene comes the end of the CDR3, since the read stops 3 residues before it. The V call is TRBV4-1, the J call TRBJ2-1; 14 bases match TRBD2. J was trimmed by 6 bases and V by 2 bases; bases with no gene match: 3. This CDR3 region has 16 residues. Germline V gene data show CDR1 as MGHRA and CDR2 as YSYEKL. The CDR3 bases that were read are TGCGCCAGCAGCCAACGGACTAGCGGGGGGCCCAATGAG. Translation: CASSQRTSGGPNE. The complete CDR3 sequence is CASSQRTSGGPNEQFF.

This clone was counted many times. The read ends 3 residues early relative to the CDR3; the germline J gene fills the gap. V usage is TRBV11-2 and J usage is TRBJ2-5; D may be TRBD2 (6 bases). This CDR3 is 13 amino acids long. Deletions cut 5 bases from V and 4 bases from J, with 11 bases between. Germline assignment: CDR1 SGHAT and CDR2 FQNNGV. The CDR3: CASSISGGETQYF. CDR3 bases read: TGTGCCAGCAGCATCTCCGGGGGAGAGACC. Full variable domain (remainder filled in from reference TRBV11-2 and TRBJ2-5): EAGVAQSPRYKIIEKRQSVAFWCNPISGHATLYWYQQILGQGPKLLIQFQNNGVVDDSQLPKDRFSAERLKGVDSTLKIQPAKLEDSAVYLCASSISGGETQYFGPGTRLLVL.